Sequencing of this TCR beta chain was carried out in a study of T-cell reconstitution after alpha-beta-depleted transplantation in children. The study's findings and limits: Hyperexpanded clones declined; after one year, newly produced T cells mostly supplied diversity. TCRbeta diversity was high at day 60 in some patients (a result of surviving recipient T cells and thymic progenitors). Expanded clones from the graft, numbering several hundred, reportedly supplied alpha-beta T cells about two months after transplant.

CDR3 length equals 15 residues. The germline gives CDR1 SGHRS, CDR2 YFSETQ. The V gene end was trimmed by 0 bases and the J gene end by 8 bases; junction bases not matched to a gene: 6. The sample holds many counts of this clonotype. Its antigen is currently unknown. Unique molecular identifiers were incorporated when the TCRbeta library was constructed. From the PCR reads, TCRdb called clonotypes with MiXCR, one entry per CDR3 protein. In the table there are approximately 1,000,000 distinct CDR3 sequences, around 30% of which are singletons. The chain employs TRBV5-1 and TRBJ2-1, with 9 bases matching TRBD2. The material was PBMCs, mostly from graft donor cells, obtained 360 days after TCRalphabeta/CD19-depleted stem cell transplant. The receptor's source is a boy under two years old who had a stem cell transplant for SCID, so the T cells may come from the graft donor. The CDR3 loop is CASSLGAGGPYEQFF. In DNA, the CDR3 is TGCGCCAGCAGCTTGGGTGCGGGGGGGCCGTATGAGCAGTTCTTC.